What follows are 18 T cell receptor beta chains derived from one specimen sequenced in a study of blood T cell repertoires in COVID-19. Only in-frame clones appear in the TCRdb table, and some are missing; sequencing was by immunoSEQ multiplex PCR. The sample shows over 200,000 clones, about 83% of them seen only once. The sequenced material came from peripheral blood. Source of these receptors: a woman between 50 and 59 years old with acute or convalescent COVID-19.

The J gene is TRBJ1-6, the V gene TRBV6-5, with 7 bases aligning to TRBD1. Germline V gives CDR1 MNHEY, CDR2 SVGAGI. Trimming took 5 bases from V and 4 from J; bases not matched to a gene: 2. The CDR3 spans 14 residues. The chain's CDR3 is CASSQTGYNSPLHF. The DNA of the CDR3 is TGTGCCAGCAGTCAGACAGGGTATAATTCACCCCTCCACTTT.

This rearrangement joins TRBV18 to TRBJ1-4; a possible D gene is TRBD1 (6 bases). V was cut by 0 bases and J by 7 bases, with 12 bases left in between. The CDR3 totals 15 residues. CDR1 is KGHSH, CDR2 LQKENI, per germline. CDR3 in DNA: TGTGCCAGCTCACCACCGGGGCAGGGGAGTGAAAAACTGTTTTTT. Its protein is CASSPPGQGSEKLFF.

The chain is built from TRBV5-1 and TRBJ2-2, with TRBD1 identical over 7 bases. V dropped 8 bases and J dropped 0; count of bases not matched to a gene: 1. Germline V gene data show CDR1 as SGHRS and CDR2 as YFSETQ. The CDR3 runs to 13 residues. The CDR3 here is CARTGTNTGELFF. CDR3 coding DNA: TGCGCCAGGACAGGGACGAACACCGGGGAGCTGTTTTTT.

The rearrangement uses TRBV18 and TRBJ2-1, with D possibly being TRBD1 (6 bases). CDR3 length: 15 residues. The V and J ends lost 5 bases and 2 bases respectively, with 13 bases between them. CDR1 and CDR2 (germline): KGHSH, LQKENI. CDR3 DNA: TGTGCCAGCTCAGTTGGGGGCGGTACCTACAATGAGCAGTTCTTC. Protein sequence: CASSVGGGTYNEQFF.

In its sample, this clone was seen once. This rearrangement joins TRBV24-1 to TRBJ2-1; 13 bases fit TRBD2. CDR1 and CDR2 (germline): KGHDR, SFDVKD. V trimming: 5 bases; J trimming: 5 bases; junction bases outside the gene matches: 5. The CDR3 has 16 residues. The CDR3 protein is CATSASGTSGDNEQFF. CDR3 coding DNA: TGTGCCACCAGTGCCTCCGGGACTAGCGGGGACAATGAGCAGTTCTTC.

V and J are TRBV28 and TRBJ1-6; TRBD1 matches 7 bases. The germline gives CDR1 MDHEN, CDR2 SYDVKM. The J segment lost 8 bases and the V segment lost 7 bases, leaving 8 bases of the junction unmatched. CDR3 length: 14 residues. The CDR3 here is CASTRDSFDSPLHF. The CDR3, as DNA: TGTGCCAGCACCAGGGACAGTTTCGATTCACCCCTCCACTTT.

J is TRBJ2-7 and V is TRBV7-6; 8 nucleotides match TRBD1. Germline CDR1 SGHVS, CDR2 FNYEAQ. V dropped 1 base and J dropped 2; count of bases not matched to a gene: 19. The CDR3 runs to 20 residues. This chain's CDR3 is CASSLEVRRGPGQVTYEQYF. DNA of the CDR3: TGTGCCAGCAGCTTAGAAGTGAGGAGGGGGCCGGGACAGGTAACCTACGAGCAGTACTTC.

This chain connects TRBV9 to TRBJ2-3, with TRBD2 identical over 9 bases. Trimming took 4 bases from V and 3 from J; bases not matched to a gene: 9. CDR3 length: 16 amino acids. The germline V gene has CDR1 SGDLS and CDR2 YYNGEE. CDR3 sequence reads: CASSPSGIARTDTQYF. CDR3 nucleotides: TGTGCCAGCAGCCCTAGCGGGATAGCTCGTACAGATACGCAGTATTTT.

This clone was picked up one time. The chain combines TRBV5-8 with TRBJ2-3, with TRBD1 matching over 11 bases. The ends lost 4 bases at V and 3 bases at J; junction bases unmatched: 4. This CDR3 comprises 15 residues. Germline V gene lookup returns CDR1 SGHTS and CDR2 YDEGEE. CDR3 protein: CASSAGTGGTDTQYF. The CDR3 DNA follows: TGTGCCAGCAGCGCCGGGACAGGGGGAACAGATACGCAGTATTTT.

The rearrangement joins TRBV30 to TRBJ2-1, with D perhaps TRBD1 (6 bases). The length of the CDR3 is 12 residues. CDR1 is GTSNPN and CDR2 is SVGIG in the germline V gene (reference sequence). Trimming pared 1 base from V and 12 bases from J, leaving 13 bases between. As DNA, the CDR3 is TGTGCCTGGAGTGCACGGGACACAGGGCAGTTCTTC. This sequence encodes CAWSARDTGQFF.

The chain recombines TRBV30 with TRBJ2-3, with D tentatively TRBD2 (6 bases). The length of the CDR3 is 11 residues. V lost 2 bases and J 8 bases, leaving 8 bases between the germline ends. Germline CDR1 GTSNPN, CDR2 SVGIG (reference sequence). CDR3 sequence (DNA): TGTGCCTGGAGTACCGGGGGTACGCAGTATTTT. It specifies CAWSTGGTQYF.

The chain has TRBV5-8 and TRBJ1-2; 7 bases line up with TRBD1. Germline CDR1 is SGHTS and CDR2 is YDEGEE. CDR3 length: 14 amino acids. V lost 0 bases, J lost 8 bases, and 7 bases stayed unmatched. CDR3 nucleotide sequence: TGTGCCAGCAGCTTGGGACAGGGAGTTAGGGGCTACACCTTC. Translated: CASSLGQGVRGYTF.

This clone has just one count. V gene TRBV11-2 combines with J gene TRBJ1-5; D remains unclear. V lost 5 bases and J 6 bases, leaving 8 bases between the germline ends. Per the germline V gene, CDR1 is SGHAT and CDR2 is FQNNGV. The CDR3 contains 12 residues. CDR3 sequence (DNA): TGTGCCAGCAGCCACTCAGGTCAGCCCCAGCATTTT. Encoded protein: CASSHSGQPQHF.

The rearrangement joins TRBV28 to TRBJ2-2, with D perhaps TRBD1 (6 bases). This CDR3 is 16 amino acids long. Germline assignment: CDR1 MDHEN and CDR2 SYDVKM. V was trimmed by 3 bases and J by 0 bases, leaving 11 bases between them. CDR3 in DNA: TGTGCCAGCAGTTTTTTTGGACAGTCGAACACCGGGGAGCTGTTTTTT. This gives the protein CASSFFGQSNTGELFF.

This chain links TRBV12-5 with TRBJ2-7; 7 nucleotides match TRBD2. Germline V gene lookup returns CDR1 LGHNT and CDR2 FRNRAP. V dropped 0 bases and J dropped 5; count of bases not matched to a gene: 10. CDR3 length: 16 amino acids. CDR3 region: CASGLVRPLGGNEQYF. In nucleotides, the CDR3 is TGTGCTAGTGGTTTGGTACGTCCCCTGGGAGGGAACGAGCAGTACTTC.

The CDR3: CASINRGSNEQFF. The CDR3 coding sequence is TGTGCCAGCATCAACCGGGGGTCTAATGAGCAGTTCTTC. The chain recombines TRBV6-5 with TRBJ2-1; D possibly corresponds to TRBD2 (6 bases). Germline CDR1 and CDR2: MNHEY and SVGAGI. The CDR3 consists of 13 residues. Trimming shortened V by 7 bases and J by 7 bases, and 14 bases separated the two germline ends.

This chain joins TRBV5-1 and TRBJ2-1, with D unclear. V was clipped by 2 bases and J by 5 bases, with 8 bases between them. The CDR3 totals 13 residues. Germline CDR1 SGHRS, CDR2 YFSETQ. The CDR3 DNA follows: TGCGCCAGCAGCTTCGTGAGAAACAATGAGCAGTTCTTC. Amino acids: CASSFVRNNEQFF. Using reference TRBV5-1 and TRBJ2-1 for the parts outside the CDR3, the full variable domain is KAGVTQTPRYLIKTRGQQVTLSCSPISGHRSVSWYQQTPGQGLQFLFEYFSETQRNKGNFPGRFSGRQFSNSRSEMNVSTLELGDSALYLCASSFVRNNEQFFGPGTRLTVL.

V and J are TRBV7-6 and TRBJ2-1; D is unclear. Germline CDR1 is SGHVS and CDR2 is FNYEAQ. Trimming stripped 2 bases from V and 5 bases from J, with 13 bases between. The CDR3 has 15 amino acids. Here the CDR3 reads CASSLRRYQHNEQFF. DNA of the CDR3: TGTGCCAGCAGCTTACGGAGATACCAGCACAATGAGCAGTTCTTC.